One T cell receptor beta chain is described in this entry. Its antigen remains unidentified. The sample comes from a study of long-term antiretroviral therapy in people with HIV. The wider study: The earliest samples came about a decade before the 2015 immediate-ART recommendation.

V shed 2 bases, J shed 4 bases, and the junction held 12 bases outside the gene matches. Germline V gene sequence: CDR1 KGHSH, CDR2 LQKENI. The CDR3 totals 18 residues. Study results and limitations: Patients on ART gained diversity, which nonetheless stayed below transplant donor controls. Every time point showed a repertoire led by clones expanded before ART. The study lacked data on ART adherence, viral resistance or therapy changes.

They ran version v3.0 of the immunoSEQ assay at survey level. TCRdb's table, derived via immunoSEQ multiplex PCR, lists solely in-frame clones and lacks some. Of about 12,000 clones in the sample, approximately 86% are singletons; the top ten hold roughly a sixth. The chain links TRBV18 to TRBJ2-2; 8 bases fit TRBD2. The receptor was isolated from a man in his forties or fifties with HIV. The sample in question was unsorted PBMCs, obtained 3.4 years after starting antiretroviral therapy. The CDR3: CASSPWASGRSGTGELFF. CDR3 DNA: TGTGCCAGCTCACCATGGGCTAGCGGGCGTTCTGGCACCGGGGAGCTGTTTTTT.